This T cell receptor beta chain was recovered during a study of T-cell reconstitution after alpha-beta-depleted transplantation in children (dated by TCRdb to the mid-2010s). Some background on the complete study: T-cell immune reconstitution after TCRalphabeta/CD19-depleted allogeneic hematopoietic cell transplantation in children was quantitatively tracked in the study by means of TCR repertoire profiling. Paper-wide results and their limitations: In some patients, the high TCRbeta diversity seen at day 60 was put down to recipient T cells and intrathymic progenitors that had survived conditioning. About two months after transplant, the apparently early recovery of alphabetaT-cell counts reportedly depended on just several hundred clones that had expanded rapidly and came from non-depleted graft cells. Over the following months the frequencies of hyperexpanded clones went down, and after one year T-cell counts and TCRbeta diversity were mostly credited to newly produced T cells.

This specimen's treatment or condition label, interpreted: allogeneic hematopoietic cell transplantation with graft depleted of TCRalphabeta T cells and CD19 B cells. TCRalphabeta/CD19-depleted allogeneic hematopoietic cell grafts were given to the transplant recipients, all of whom were children. According to the germline V gene, CDR1 reads SGHDT and CDR2 reads YYEEEE. V was cut back by 0 bases and J by 2 bases, leaving a gap of 9 bases between them. The CDR3, cysteine through phenylalanine, is 14 amino acids long. Only the CDR3 DNA is retained, 42 bases long and in frame from the first base. About this clonotype: Its antigen has not been determined. No base qualities exist here, and no much larger clone lies one base off it.

Library prep was done by PCR. TCRdb shows the sequencer as Illumina HiSeq 2500. Molecular barcoding was employed in the preparation of TCR libraries, with unique molecular identifiers being used to normalize TCRbeta repertoire quantification. In TCRdb, the public reads were trimmed at Q25 with fastp and aligned with MiXCR, with productive beta chains retained. CDR3 protein sequences are deduplicated, and each keeps its most common genes and DNA. Counted in this sample were about 1,000,000 distinct CDR3 sequences; less than 30% of them appeared once. 28% of the sample is in the top ten clones. The receptor chain draws on TRBV5-6 and TRBJ2-7; tentative D gene TRBD1, with 6 bases matching. Sequencing was performed on PBMCs, mostly from graft donor cells, taken 360 days after TCRalphabeta/CD19-depleted stem cell transplant. This clonotype originated in a boy younger than two who had a stem cell transplant for SCID, so the T cells may come from the graft donor. The bases read TGTGCCAGCAGCTTGGGGGACACCCCCTACGAGCAGTACTTC. It translates to CASSLGDTPYEQYF.